Listed below are T cell receptor beta chains from one sample, sequenced in a study of CD8 T cells in Susac syndrome. TCRdb itself ran the immunoSEQ multiplex PCR reads through MiXCR, one entry per CDR3 protein. The sample holds around 100,000 distinct CDR3 sequences, 95% seen once. Input material: CD8+ T cells from PBMCs. Receptor source: a human donor with Susac syndrome. The CDR3 runs from the conserved cysteine through the conserved F or W. A D gene is named only where the DNA matches it firmly. Rows may omit the clone size; those that give it use once, few, many or a size class.

d_call clone_size j_call v_call cdr3_aa cdr3_nt
NA NA TRBJ2-2 TRBV5-6 CASSPRGLRELFF TGTGCCAGCAGTCCCCGGGGGCTACGGGAGCTGTTTTTT
NA NA TRBJ2-7 TRBV4-2 CASSPGGYYEQYF TGTGCCAGCAGCCCCGGCGGCTACTACGAGCAGTACTTC
NA NA TRBJ1-1 TRBV29-1 CSVVAGYEAFF TGCAGCGTTGTGGCAGGGTATGAAGCTTTCTTT
NA NA TRBJ2-7 TRBV27 CASSVTGSTYEQYF TGTGCCAGCAGTGTGACAGGTTCCACCTACGAGCAGTACTTC
NA NA TRBJ1-2 TRBV3-1 CASSQVRDVGGYTF TGTGCCAGCAGCCAAGTCAGGGACGTAGGTGGCTACACCTTC
TRBD2 NA TRBJ2-7 TRBV7-9 CASSLTSGRGGYEQYF TGTGCCAGCAGCCTCACTAGCGGGAGAGGTGGGTACGAGCAGTACTTC
NA NA TRBJ2-7 TRBV13 CASSVSLSYEQYF TGTGCCAGCAGCGTATCCCTCTCCTACGAGCAGTACTTC
NA NA TRBJ2-5 TRBV4-1 CASSQGPPVETQYF TGCGCCAGCAGCCAGGGACCCCCAGTGGAGACCCAGTACTTC
NA NA TRBJ2-5 TRBV5-6 CASSLSNGETQYF TGTGCCAGCAGCTTATCGAACGGAGAGACCCAGTACTTC
NA NA TRBJ2-5 TRBV7-2 CASSPRGASRETQYF TGTGCCAGCAGCCCTAGGGGGGCCAGTCGGGAGACCCAGTACTTC
TRBD2 NA TRBJ2-1 TRBV9 CASSHPLRPGTSNEQFF TGTGCCAGCAGCCACCCTCTTAGACCCGGGACTAGCAATGAGCAGTTCTTC
TRBD1 NA TRBJ1-6 TRBV5-1 CASSLEGQEYSPLHF TGCGCCAGCAGCTTGGAGGGACAGGAATATTCACCCCTCCACTTT
TRBD1 NA TRBJ2-1 TRBV11-2 CASSLSGTGGNEQFF TGTGCCAGCAGCTTATCCGGGACAGGGGGCAATGAGCAGTTCTTC
TRBD1 NA TRBJ1-2 TRBV10-2 CASSDAGTGDGYTF TGCGCCAGCAGTGATGCCGGGACAGGGGACGGCTACACCTTC
NA NA TRBJ2-7 TRBV13 CASSFLPPTAPYEQYF TGTGCCAGCAGCTTCCTCCCCCCGACAGCGCCTTACGAGCAGTACTTC
NA NA TRBJ1-5 TRBV2 CASNREDQPQHF TGTGCCAGCAACAGGGAGGATCAGCCCCAGCATTTT
NA NA TRBJ2-7 TRBV6-5 CASSYSAGDSYEQYF TGTGCCAGCAGTTACTCGGCAGGCGACTCCTACGAGCAGTACTTC
NA NA TRBJ2-3 TRBV3-1 CASSHEHPDTSPYTDTQYF TGTGCCAGCAGCCACGAACATCCCGACACCTCCCCTTACACAGATACGCAGTATTTT
TRBD1 NA TRBJ1-1 TRBV29-1 CSVQGAVGNTEAFF TGCAGCGTACAGGGGGCGGTGGGGAACACTGAAGCTTTCTTT
TRBD2 NA TRBJ2-7 TRBV12-3/TRBV12-4 CASSPSGGSYEQYF TGTGCCAGCAGTCCTAGCGGAGGGAGCTACGAGCAGTACTTC
NA NA TRBJ2-2 TRBV9 CASSPIGLGELFF TGTGCCAGCAGCCCTATAGGGCTCGGGGAGCTGTTTTTT
TRBD1 NA TRBJ1-2 TRBV12-3/TRBV12-4 CASSYGTDGYTF TGTGCCAGCAGTTATGGGACAGATGGCTACACCTTC
NA NA TRBJ2-1 TRBV20-1 CSARDADPNEQFF TGCAGTGCTAGAGACGCCGACCCCAATGAGCAGTTCTTC
NA NA TRBJ2-1 TRBV5-4 CASSLDRNNEQFF TGTGCCAGCAGCTTGGACAGAAACAATGAGCAGTTCTTC
NA NA TRBJ2-5 TRBV28 CASNERVGREETQYF TGTGCCAGCAACGAACGTGTGGGCAGGGAAGAGACCCAGTACTTC
NA few TRBJ2-1 TRBV20-1 CSALGGEQFF TGCAGTGCTCTCGGCGGTGAGCAGTTCTTC
TRBD2 NA TRBJ2-5 TRBV3-1 CASSQGSSGAQETQYF TGTGCCAGCAGCCAGGGTTCTAGCGGGGCACAAGAGACCCAGTACTTC
NA once TRBJ2-4 TRBV12-3/TRBV12-4 CASSTTLSGTPKPDIF TGTGCCAGCAGCACTACCTTATCAGGGACTCCTAAACCTGATATCTTC
NA NA TRBJ2-6 TRBV5-5 CASSWTASNSGANVLTF TGTGCCAGCAGCTGGACAGCCTCAAACTCTGGGGCCAACGTCCTGACTTTC
TRBD1 NA TRBJ1-5 TRBV18 CASSPNRGYNQPQHF TGTGCCAGCTCACCAAACAGGGGATACAATCAGCCCCAGCATTTT
NA NA TRBJ2-3 TRBV5-4 CASSLSREAGEDTQYF TGTGCCAGCAGCTTGTCGAGGGAGGCAGGAGAAGATACGCAGTATTTT
NA NA TRBJ2-7 TRBV29-1 CSVEDGFYEQYF TGCAGCGTTGAAGATGGCTTCTACGAGCAGTACTTC
TRBD1 NA TRBJ1-2 TRBV19 CASRATGVRYGYTF TGTGCCAGTAGGGCAACAGGGGTGAGGTATGGCTACACCTTC
NA NA TRBJ2-5 TRBV3-1 CASSQDTTGAETQYF TGTGCCAGCAGCCAAGACACGACAGGCGCGGAGACCCAGTACTTC
TRBD2 NA TRBJ2-1 TRBV29-1 CSVAGTSLRGNEQFF TGCAGCGTTGCAGGGACTAGCCTGAGGGGCAATGAGCAGTTCTTC
TRBD1 NA TRBJ2-1 TRBV24-1 CATGRTGASNEQFF TGTGCCACCGGGAGGACAGGGGCTTCGAATGAGCAGTTCTTC
TRBD2 NA TRBJ2-1 TRBV12-3/TRBV12-4 CASSTSGSPSDEQFF TGTGCCAGCAGTACTAGCGGGAGCCCCTCAGATGAGCAGTTCTTC
NA NA TRBJ1-4 TRBV5-1 CASSMQGPPDEKLFF TGCGCCAGCAGCATGCAGGGGCCCCCAGATGAAAAACTGTTTTTT
TRBD2 NA TRBJ2-1 TRBV25-1 CASSDLSGSFNEQFF TGTGCCAGCAGTGACCTTAGCGGGAGTTTTAATGAGCAGTTCTTC
NA once TRBJ1-6 TRBV23-1 CASSLSPLHF TGCGCCAGCAGTCTTTCACCCCTCCACTTT
NA NA TRBJ1-6 TRBV5-1 CASSLGDTSPLHF TGCGCCAGCAGCTTGGGGGACACCTCACCCCTCCACTTT
NA NA TRBJ1-4 TRBV3-1 CASSQDREGDNEKLFF TGTGCCAGCAGCCAAGATCGAGAGGGGGATAATGAAAAACTGTTTTTT
NA NA TRBJ1-1 TRBV29-1 CSVEDPGAMEAFF TGCAGCGTTGAAGACCCGGGGGCAATGGAAGCTTTCTTT
TRBD2 NA TRBJ2-7 TRBV29-1 CSVEAVLAGSYEQYF TGCAGCGTTGAAGCAGTACTAGCGGGGTCCTACGAGCAGTACTTC
TRBD1 NA TRBJ1-1 TRBV9 CASQGAGREAFF TGTGCCAGTCAGGGGGCAGGTAGAGAAGCTTTCTTT
TRBD2 NA TRBJ2-1 TRBV20-1 CSASGTSGSRGYNEQFF TGCAGTGCTAGCGGGACTAGCGGGAGTAGGGGCTACAATGAGCAGTTCTTC
TRBD1 NA TRBJ1-1 TRBV5-1 CASSFDRGPEAFF TGCGCCAGCAGCTTCGACAGGGGTCCTGAAGCTTTCTTT
NA NA TRBJ2-5 TRBV3-1 CASTRARGETQYF TGTGCCAGCACTCGTGCGCGAGGAGAGACCCAGTACTTC
TRBD1 NA TRBJ1-6 TRBV9 CASSISATGVNSPLHF TGTGCCAGCAGCATTTCGGCGACAGGGGTCAATTCACCCCTCCACTTT
NA NA TRBJ2-6 TRBV29-1 CSVLQGPGANVLTF TGCAGCGTTCTACAGGGACCTGGGGCCAACGTCCTGACTTTC
NA NA TRBJ2-5 TRBV29-1 CSVCERGETQYF TGCAGCGTTTGTGAGCGAGGCGAGACCCAGTACTTC
NA NA TRBJ2-5 TRBV5-4 CASSLSGAETQYF TGTGCCAGCAGCTTGTCTGGGGCAGAGACCCAGTACTTC
NA once TRBJ1-2 TRBV6-5 CASSYTEFYGYTF TGTGCCAGCAGCTACACCGAGTTCTATGGCTACACCTTC